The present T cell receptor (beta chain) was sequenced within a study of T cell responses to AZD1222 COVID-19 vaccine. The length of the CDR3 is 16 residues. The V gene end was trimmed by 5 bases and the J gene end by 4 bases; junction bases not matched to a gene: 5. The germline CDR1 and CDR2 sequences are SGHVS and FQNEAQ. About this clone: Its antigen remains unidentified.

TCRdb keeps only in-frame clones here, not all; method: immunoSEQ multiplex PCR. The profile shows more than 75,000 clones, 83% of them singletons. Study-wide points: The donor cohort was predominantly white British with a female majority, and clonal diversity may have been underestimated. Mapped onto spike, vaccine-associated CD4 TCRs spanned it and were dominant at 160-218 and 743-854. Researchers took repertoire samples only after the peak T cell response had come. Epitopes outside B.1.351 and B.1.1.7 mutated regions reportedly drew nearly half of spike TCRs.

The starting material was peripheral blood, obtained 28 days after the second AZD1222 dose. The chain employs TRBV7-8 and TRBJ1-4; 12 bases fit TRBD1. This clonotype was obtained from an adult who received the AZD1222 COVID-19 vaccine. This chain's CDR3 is CASSRDRGRGNEKLFF. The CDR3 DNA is TGTGCCAGCAGCAGGGACAGGGGGCGGGGTAATGAAAAACTGTTTTTT.